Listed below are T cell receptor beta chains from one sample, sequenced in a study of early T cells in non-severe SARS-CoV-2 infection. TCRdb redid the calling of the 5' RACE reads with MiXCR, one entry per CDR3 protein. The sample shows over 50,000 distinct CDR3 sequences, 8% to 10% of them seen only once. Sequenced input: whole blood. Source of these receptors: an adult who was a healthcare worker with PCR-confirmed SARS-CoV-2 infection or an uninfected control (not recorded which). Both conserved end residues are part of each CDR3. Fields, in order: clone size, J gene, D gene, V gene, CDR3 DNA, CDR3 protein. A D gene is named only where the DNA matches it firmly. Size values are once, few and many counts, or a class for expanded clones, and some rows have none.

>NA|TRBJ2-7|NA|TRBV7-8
TGTGCCAGCAGCTTTACAGGGCTCGAAGAGCAGTACTTC
CASSFTGLEEQYF
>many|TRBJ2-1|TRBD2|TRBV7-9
TGTGCCAGCAGCCCGCTAGCGGGGGGGCCCGAGGAGCAGTTCTTC
CASSPLAGGPEEQFF
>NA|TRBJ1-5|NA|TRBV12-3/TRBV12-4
TGTGCCAGCAGTTTAGCCGGGGGCAGCAATCAGCCCCAGCATTTT
CASSLAGGSNQPQHF
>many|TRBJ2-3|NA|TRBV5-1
TGCGCCAGCAGCGCAACAGCCGGGGGAAGAAGGGCAGATACGCAGTATTTT
CASSATAGGRRADTQYF
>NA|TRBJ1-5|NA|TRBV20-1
TGCAGTGCTCGGGGGGACACCAATCAGCCCCAGCATTTT
CSARGDTNQPQHF
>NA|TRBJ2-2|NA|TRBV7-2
TGTGCCAGCAGCTGGCTCGCGGGAACTGGGGAGCTGTTTTTT
CASSWLAGTGELFF
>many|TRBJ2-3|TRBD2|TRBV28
TGTGCCAGCAAGCAACGGGGGGGGCCGGGAAATACGCAGTATTTT
CASKQRGGPGNTQYF
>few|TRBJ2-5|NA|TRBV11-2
TGTGCCAGCAGCAGGACACGGGGAGAGACCCAGTACTTC
CASSRTRGETQYF
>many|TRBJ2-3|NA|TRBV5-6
TGTGCCAGCAGATTGGGCCCTAGCGTCAGTGGGGATACGCAGTATTTT
CASRLGPSVSGDTQYF
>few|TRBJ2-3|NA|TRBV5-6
TGTGCCAGCAGCCGGGGGGACAGCGGAAGGGATACGCAGTATTTT
CASSRGDSGRDTQYF
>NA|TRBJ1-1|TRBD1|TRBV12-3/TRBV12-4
TGTGCCACTCAGGGGGCAGGGATTGAAGCTTTCTTT
CATQGAGIEAFF
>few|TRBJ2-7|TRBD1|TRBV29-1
TGCAGCGCCGGGACAGGCGAGCAGTACTTC
CSAGTGEQYF
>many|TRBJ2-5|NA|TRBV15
TGTGCCACCAGCAGCACGTCGGATTCCCTAGAGACCCAGTACTTC
CATSSTSDSLETQYF
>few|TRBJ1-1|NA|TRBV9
TGTGCCAGCAGCGTAGAAGGGGGTCAGACTGAAGCTTTCTTT
CASSVEGGQTEAFF
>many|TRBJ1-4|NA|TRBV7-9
TGTGCCAGCACCGCCCCCGCTAATGAAAAACTGTTTTTT
CASTAPANEKLFF
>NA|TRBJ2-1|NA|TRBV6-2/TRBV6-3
TGTGCCAGCAGCCATACCCCCAGGGTGCCCTCCGACAATGAGCAGTTCTTC
CASSHTPRVPSDNEQFF
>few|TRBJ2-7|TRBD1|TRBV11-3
TGTGCCAGCAGCTACAGGGGTTCCTACGAGCAGTACTTC
CASSYRGSYEQYF
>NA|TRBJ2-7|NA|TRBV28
TGTGCCAGCAGTTTTGTGGGGGCCTCCTACGAGCAGTACTTC
CASSFVGASYEQYF
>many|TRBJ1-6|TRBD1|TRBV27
TGTGCCAGCAGTTTATATGGACAGGGCCTAAATTCACCCCTCCACTTT
CASSLYGQGLNSPLHF
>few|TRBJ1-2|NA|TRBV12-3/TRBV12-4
TGTGCCAGCAGTTTATCAGAAAACTATGGCTACACCTTC
CASSLSENYGYTF
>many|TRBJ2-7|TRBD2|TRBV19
TGTGCCAGTAGTATTGGTCCGGGAGGTTCCTACGAGCAGTACTTC
CASSIGPGGSYEQYF
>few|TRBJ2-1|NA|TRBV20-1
TGCAGTGCTAGAGATCCATTAAAGAATGAGCAGTTCTTC
CSARDPLKNEQFF
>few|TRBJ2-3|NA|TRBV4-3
TGCGCCAGCAGCCAAGATCGGCGGCACACTGGTACGCAGTATTTT
CASSQDRRHTGTQYF
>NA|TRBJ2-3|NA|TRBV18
TGTGCCAGCTCACCACCAGGTACAGATACGCAGTATTTT
CASSPPGTDTQYF
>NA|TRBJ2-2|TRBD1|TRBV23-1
TGCGCCAGCACCCAAGGGGGACAGGGCTCAACCGGGGAGCTGTTTTTT
CASTQGGQGSTGELFF
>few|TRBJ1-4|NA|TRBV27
TGTGCCAGCAGAAATCTAGCAACTAATGAAAAACTGTTTTTT
CASRNLATNEKLFF
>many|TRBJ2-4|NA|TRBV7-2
TGTGCCAGCAGCTTACCTAAAAACATTCAGTACTTC
CASSLPKNIQYF
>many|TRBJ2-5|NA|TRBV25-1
TGTGCCAGCAGTGGAGAGACCCAGTACTTC
CASSGETQYF
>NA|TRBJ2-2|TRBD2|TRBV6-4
TGTGCCAGTAGACTAGCGGTGAACACCGGGGAGCTGTTTTTT
CASRLAVNTGELFF
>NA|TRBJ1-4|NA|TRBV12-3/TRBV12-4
TGTGCCAGCAGCCGCCCAGGCGACCCGAATGAAAAACTGTTTTTT
CASSRPGDPNEKLFF
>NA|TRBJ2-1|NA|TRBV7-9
TGTGCCAGCAGCTTTTCCGGGGGCAATGAGCAGTTCTTC
CASSFSGGNEQFF
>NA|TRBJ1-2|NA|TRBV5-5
TGTGCCAGCAGCTTGGCAGTAAACTATGGCTACACCTTC
CASSLAVNYGYTF
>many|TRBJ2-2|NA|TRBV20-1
TGCAGTGCTACTAGTCCGAACACCGGGGAGCTGTTTTTT
CSATSPNTGELFF
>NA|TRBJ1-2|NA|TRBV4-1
TGCGCCAGCAGCCAAGTTGGGACACCGAACGACTATGGCTACACCTTC
CASSQVGTPNDYGYTF
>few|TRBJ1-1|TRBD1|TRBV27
TGTGCCAGCAGTTCGCACAGGGGGCGGGGTGAAGCTTTCTTT
CASSSHRGRGEAFF
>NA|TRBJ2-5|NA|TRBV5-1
TGCGCCAGCAGCTACAAGAGGGGGAAAGAGACCCAGTACTTC
CASSYKRGKETQYF
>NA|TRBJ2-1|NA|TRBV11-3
TGTGCCAGCAGCTTAGAGGTGGCTTCCAATGAGCAGTTCTTC
CASSLEVASNEQFF
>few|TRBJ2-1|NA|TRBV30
TGTGCCTGGAGCAGCGGGCTAGGGCACGGTGAGCAGTTCTTC
CAWSSGLGHGEQFF